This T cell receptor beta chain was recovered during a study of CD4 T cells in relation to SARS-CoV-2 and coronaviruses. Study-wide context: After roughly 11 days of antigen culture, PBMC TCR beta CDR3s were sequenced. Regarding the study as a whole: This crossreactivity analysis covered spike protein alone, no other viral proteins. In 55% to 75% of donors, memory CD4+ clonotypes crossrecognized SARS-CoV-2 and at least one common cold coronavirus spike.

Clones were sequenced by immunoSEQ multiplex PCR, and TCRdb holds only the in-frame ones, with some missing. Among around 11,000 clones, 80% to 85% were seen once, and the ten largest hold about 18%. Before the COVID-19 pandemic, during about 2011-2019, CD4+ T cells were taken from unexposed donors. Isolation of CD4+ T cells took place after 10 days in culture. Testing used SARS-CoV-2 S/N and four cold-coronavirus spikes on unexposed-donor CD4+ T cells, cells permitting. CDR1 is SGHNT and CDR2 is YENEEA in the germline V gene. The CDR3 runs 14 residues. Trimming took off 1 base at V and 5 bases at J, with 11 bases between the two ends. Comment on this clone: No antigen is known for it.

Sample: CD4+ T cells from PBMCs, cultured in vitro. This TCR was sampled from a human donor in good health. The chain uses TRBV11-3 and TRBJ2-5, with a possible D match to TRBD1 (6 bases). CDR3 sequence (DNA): TGTGCCAGCAGCTTAGGCAGGGGATCGGAGACCCAGTACTTC. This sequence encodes CASSLGRGSETQYF.